There are a few counts of the clone carrying this TCR beta chain. Antigen: not known. The sample is drawn from a study of blood T cells in healthy people across ages. Per germline, CDR1 SQVTM and CDR2 ANQGSEA. The V end lost 1 base, the J end lost 2 bases, and 9 bases lay between the germline ends. This CDR3 comprises 13 residues. Sample-barcoded 5' priming and a J-beta primer mix drove a second PCR of roughly 6 to 12 cycles. Per sample, CDR3-containing paired-end reads numbered at least 2.5 million. TCRdb used MiXCR to reprocess the 5' RACE reads, holding one entry per CDR3 protein. This table has about 1.6 million distinct CDR3 sequences, about 35% appearing once. Findings and limits, study-wide: Expanded clonotype changes were possibly confounded by unknown donor CMV status.

The sequenced sample consisted of blood. The source of this sequence is a woman aged 30 to 39 in good health. The genes are TRBV29-1 and TRBJ2-7, with D tentatively TRBD2 (5 bases). The DNA for the CDR3 is TGCAGCGTTGAAGTGCGGGTCCCCTACGAGCAGTACTTC. Protein: CSVEVRVPYEQYF.